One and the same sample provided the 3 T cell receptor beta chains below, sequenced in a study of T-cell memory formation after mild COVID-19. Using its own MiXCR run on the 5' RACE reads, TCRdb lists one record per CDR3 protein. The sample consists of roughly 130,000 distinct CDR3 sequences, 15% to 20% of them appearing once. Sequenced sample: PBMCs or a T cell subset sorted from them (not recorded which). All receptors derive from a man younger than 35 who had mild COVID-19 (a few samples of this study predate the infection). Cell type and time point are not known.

In DNA form, the CDR3 reads TGTGCCAGCAGCCAAGGGACAGGGCGAAGTTACAATGAGCAGTTCTTC. Translation gives CASSQGTGRSYNEQFF. J is TRBJ2-1 and V is TRBV4-2; 8 nucleotides match TRBD1. This CDR3 is built from 16 residues. Germline loops: CDR1 LGHNA, CDR2 YNFKEQ. The trim removed 1 base at V and 4 bases at J, leaving 6 bases unmatched.

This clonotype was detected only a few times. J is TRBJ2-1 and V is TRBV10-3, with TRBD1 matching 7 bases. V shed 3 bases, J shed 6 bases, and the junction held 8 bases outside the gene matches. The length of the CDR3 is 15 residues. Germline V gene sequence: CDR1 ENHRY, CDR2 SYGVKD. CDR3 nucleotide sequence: TGTGCCATCAGTGACCCGGGACAGCGGTCCAATGAGCAGTTCTTC. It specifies CAISDPGQRSNEQFF.

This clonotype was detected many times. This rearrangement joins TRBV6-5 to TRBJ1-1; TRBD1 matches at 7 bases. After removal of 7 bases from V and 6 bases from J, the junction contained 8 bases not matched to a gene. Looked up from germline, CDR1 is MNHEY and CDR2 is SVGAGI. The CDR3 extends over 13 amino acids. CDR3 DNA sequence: TGTGCCAGCAATGACAGGGCCGGGGCTGAAGCTTTCTTT. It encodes CASNDRAGAEAFF.